One and the same sample provided the 20 T cell receptor beta chains below, sequenced in a study of immune evolution from preneoplasia to lung adenocarcinoma (dated by TCRdb to about 2021). Library prep was done by the immunoSEQ multiplex PCR assay. Not all clones reach the TCRdb copy of this immuneACCESS table, which keeps in-frame sequences only. Checked studies attribute under half of the gap to unresolved V genes and leave the rest unexplained. Here the sample has 30,000 to 45,000 clones; under 85% occur a single time. The top ten hold approximately 6.1% of the sample. Specimen: FFPE invasive lung adenocarcinoma tissue. The meaning of the sample's cell subset or site label: frankly invasive lung adenocarcinoma (ADC). The origin of the receptors is a person in their sixties with lung adenocarcinoma.

The sample holds a few counts of this clone. V gene TRBV11-3 combines with J gene TRBJ2-5; 13 bases agree with TRBD2. The germline V gene encodes CDR1 SGHNT and CDR2 YENEEA. The length of the CDR3 is 16 residues. The J segment lost 2 bases and the V segment lost 4 bases, leaving 4 bases of the junction unmatched. In DNA, the CDR3 is TGTGCCAGCAGCTACGGACTAGCGGGAGTGCAAGAGACCCAGTACTTC. Encoded protein: CASSYGLAGVQETQYF.

The chain joins TRBV14 to TRBJ2-2; D call uncertain. Per germline, CDR1 SGHDN and CDR2 FVKESK. V lost 4 bases, J lost 4 bases, and 7 bases lay in between. This CDR3 region has 13 residues. In DNA, the CDR3 is TGTGCCAGCAGCCCTCAGGTCACCGGGGAGCTGTTTTTT. Amino acids: CASSPQVTGELFF.

The chain employs TRBV30 and TRBJ2-7, with TRBD2 as a possible D gene (6 bases). Between the trimmed V and J ends, which lost 0 bases and 3 bases, there was a span of 15 bases. The CDR3 has 15 residues. Germline CDR1 GTSNPN, CDR2 SVGIG (reference sequence). CDR3 loop: CAWSVNGAGSYEQYF. CDR3 DNA: TGTGCCTGGAGTGTAAACGGGGCGGGGAGCTACGAGCAGTACTTC. The full variable domain, in which reference TRBV30 and TRBJ2-7 provide the parts outside the CDR3, is SQTIHQWPATLVQPVGSPLSLECTVEGTSNPNLYWYRQAAGRGLQLLFYSVGIGQISSEVPQNLSASRPQDRQFILSSKKLLLSDSGFYLCAWSVNGAGSYEQYFGPGTRLTVT.

This clone was counted a few times. This chain uses TRBV2 with TRBJ2-3, with D possibly being TRBD1 (5 bases). The CDR3 runs 14 residues. Between the trimmed V and J ends, which lost 6 bases and 1 base, there was a span of 11 bases. Germline CDR1 SNHLY, CDR2 FYNNEI. The CDR3 DNA sequence: TGTGCCAGCAGCCTAATGACAGGCACAGATACGCAGTATTTT. As protein: CASSLMTGTDTQYF.

This chain uses TRBV5-4 with TRBJ2-5; TRBD1 might be the D (6 bases). Trimming pared 0 bases from V and 5 bases from J, leaving 8 bases between. The CDR3 length is 13 residues. From germline, CDR1 is SGHNT and CDR2 YYREEE (reference sequence). The CDR3 DNA is TGTGCCAGCAGCTTGGGACAGGCGGAGACCCAGTACTTC. Translation: CASSLGQAETQYF.

Only a few counts were recorded for this clone. The gene calls are TRBV6-5 and TRBJ1-1, with a tentative D call TRBD1 (6 bases). Germline CDR1 reads MNHEY; CDR2 reads SVGAGI. The CDR3 extends over 14 amino acids. The V and J ends lost 8 bases and 6 bases respectively, with 19 bases between them. CDR3 sequence: CASLQLGGQPEAFF. The CDR3 DNA sequence: TGTGCCAGCCTTCAGTTAGGCGGACAGCCTGAAGCTTTCTTT.

J is TRBJ2-7 and V is TRBV7-8; D not resolved. This CDR3 spans 12 amino acids. Per the germline V gene, CDR1 is SGHVS and CDR2 is FQNEAQ. V was shortened by 1 base and J by 9 bases, with 10 bases between the two germline ends. The CDR3, as DNA: TGTGCCAGCAGCTTAGTCCGAGAGGCGCAGTACTTC. This translates into CASSLVREAQYF.

The chain is built from TRBV14 and TRBJ2-3, with no clear D. This CDR3 has 12 residues. V dropped 4 bases and J dropped 6 bases, with 8 bases sitting between them. Germline assignment: CDR1 SGHDN and CDR2 FVKESK. CDR3 loop: CASSPTRDTQYF. The CDR3 DNA reads as TGTGCCAGCAGCCCCACGAGGGATACGCAGTATTTT.

This rearrangement joins TRBV4-1 to TRBJ2-1; TRBD2 might be the D (5 bases). This CDR3 spans 14 amino acids. CDR1 and CDR2 from the germline V gene are MGHRA and YSYEKL. Trimming removed 4 bases at V and 8 bases at J, with 15 bases between. The CDR3 reads CASSLRTRDDEQFF. CDR3 coding DNA: TGCGCCAGCAGCCTTAGAACGAGGGATGATGAGCAGTTCTTC.

V gene TRBV6-5 combines with J gene TRBJ1-2; no firm D call. V gave up 6 bases and J gave up 0 bases, with 14 bases separating them. From germline, CDR1 is MNHEY and CDR2 SVGAGI. The CDR3 runs 15 residues. The CDR3 DNA sequence: TGTGCCAGCAGCAATCCACTGGCAGCTAACTATGGCTACACCTTC. Amino acids: CASSNPLAANYGYTF.

The chain is built from TRBV6-5 and TRBJ2-3; D is perhaps TRBD1 (5 bases). Trimming stripped 8 bases from V and 2 bases from J, with 11 bases between. Germline CDR1 is MNHEY and CDR2 is SVGAGI. The CDR3 loop spans 13 amino acids. CDR3 coding DNA: TGTGCCAGCGGACCCAGGGTCACAGATACGCAGTATTTT. Amino acids: CASGPRVTDTQYF.

This rearrangement joins TRBV5-1 to TRBJ1-2, with D possibly matching TRBD1 (5 bases). CDR1 and CDR2 (germline): SGHRS, YFSETQ. V was cut by 2 bases and J by 6 bases, with 14 bases left in between. This CDR3 is 14 amino acids long. The CDR3 is CASSLQEVEDGYTF. The CDR3 DNA reads TGCGCCAGCAGCTTACAGGAAGTTGAGGATGGCTACACCTTC.

This chain uses TRBV28 with TRBJ2-5; 7 nucleotides match TRBD1. The CDR3 runs 15 residues. V dropped 10 bases and J dropped 2; count of bases not matched to a gene: 13. Germline CDR1 MDHEN, CDR2 SYDVKM. The CDR3: CATYSLDRVQETQYF. CDR3 in DNA: TGTGCCACCTATTCATTAGACAGGGTTCAAGAGACCCAGTACTTC.

The chain is built from TRBV7-9 and TRBJ2-1; D uncertain. Trimming removed 2 bases from V and 6 bases from J, with 11 bases in between. In germline, CDR1 is SEHNR, CDR2 FQNEAQ (reference sequence). This CDR3 contains 14 residues. Written as DNA, the CDR3 is TGTGCCAGCAGCTTAAACACCCTACTCAATGAGCAGTTCTTC. Residues: CASSLNTLLNEQFF.

This clone was detected many times. This chain uses TRBV13 with TRBJ2-1; possibly TRBD1 or TRBD2 for D (5 bases each). The CDR3 has 16 amino acids. Germline assignment: CDR1 PRHDT and CDR2 FYEKMQ (reference sequence). V was trimmed by 0 bases and J by 10 bases, leaving 19 bases between them. In nucleotides, the CDR3 is TGTGCCAGCAGCTTAGGGGTGGGGACCTTGGCCCGAGAGCAGTTCTTC. This translates into CASSLGVGTLAREQFF.

The chain combines TRBV11-2 with TRBJ2-3; 11 bases line up with TRBD2. The CDR3 has 18 residues. Trimming removed 1 base from V and 1 base from J; junction bases left unmatched: 7. Germline V lookup: CDR1 SGHAT, CDR2 FQNNGV. Written as DNA, the CDR3 is TGTGCCAGCAGCTTAGGGGGTAGCGGGAGGGCTGGCACAGATACGCAGTATTTT. Encoded protein: CASSLGGSGRAGTDTQYF. Together with reference TRBV11-2 and TRBJ2-3, the CDR3 gives the full variable domain: EAGVAQSPRYKIIEKRQSVAFWCNPISGHATLYWYQQILGQGPKLLIQFQNNGVVDDSQLPKDRFSAERLKGVDSTLKIQPAKLEDSAVYLCASSLGGSGRAGTDTQYFGPGTRLTVL.

V and J are TRBV18 and TRBJ2-5; D might be TRBD1 (6 bases). CDR1 KGHSH and CDR2 LQKENI come from the germline V gene. Trimming left V 4 bases short and J 3 bases short, with 9 bases between. The CDR3 runs to 13 residues. The CDR3 protein is CASSHGQKETQYF. CDR3 in DNA: TGTGCCAGCTCACACGGACAGAAAGAGACCCAGTACTTC.

The rearrangement uses TRBV2 and TRBJ1-5; no clear D. With 1 base removed from V and 1 base from J, the gap between germline ends came to 8 bases. This CDR3 contains 15 residues. The germline V gene has CDR1 SNHLY and CDR2 FYNNEI. Here the CDR3 DNA reads TGTGCCAGCAGTGAAGTAATGGGGAGCAATCAGCCCCAGCATTTT. Translating it yields CASSEVMGSNQPQHF. Full variable domain (missing parts from reference TRBV2 and TRBJ1-5): EPEVTQTPSHQVTQMGQEVILRCVPISNHLYFYWYRQILGQKVEFLVSFYNNEISEKSEIFDDQFSVERPDGSNFTLKIRSTKLEDSAMYFCASSEVMGSNQPQHFGDGTRLSIL.

This clone was counted only a few times. The genes are TRBV5-4 and TRBJ2-3; D is ambiguous. This CDR3 is built from 12 residues. Trimming pared 3 bases from V and 0 bases from J, leaving 2 bases between. The germline CDR1 and CDR2 sequences are SGHNT and YYREEE (reference sequence). The CDR3 is CASSSSTDTQYF. The CDR3 region has the DNA TGTGCCAGCAGCTCTAGCACAGATACGCAGTATTTT.

The rearrangement joins TRBV19 to TRBJ1-5; D unclear. CDR3 length equals 14 residues. The ends were cut back, 5 bases at V and 0 bases at J, with 8 bases in the middle. Germline values: CDR1 LNHDA, CDR2 SQIVND (reference sequence). CDR3 region: CASSLQTSNQPQHF. In DNA form, the CDR3 reads TGTGCCAGTAGTTTGCAGACTAGCAATCAGCCCCAGCATTTT.